The clone carrying this T cell receptor beta chain was recorded once. The V end lost 6 bases, the J end lost 4 bases, and 24 bases lay between the germline ends. The CDR3 runs to 18 residues. CDR1 is MNHEY and CDR2 is SMNVEV in the germline V gene (reference sequence). This record belongs to a study of blood T cell repertoires in COVID-19. Some clones are missing from TCRdb's copy, which holds only in-frame ones; the method was immunoSEQ multiplex PCR. The table lists approximately 170,000 clones, 89% of them singletons. This chain connects TRBV27 to TRBJ2-2; TRBD1 might be the D (8 bases). Material for sequencing was peripheral blood. This receptor was identified in a man between 18 and 35 years old who had recovered from COVID-19. DNA of the CDR3: TGTGCCAGCAGACAGGGGGTCAGTCCGGGGAGGGCCACCGGGGAGCTGTTTTTT. It yields the protein CASRQGVSPGRATGELFF.